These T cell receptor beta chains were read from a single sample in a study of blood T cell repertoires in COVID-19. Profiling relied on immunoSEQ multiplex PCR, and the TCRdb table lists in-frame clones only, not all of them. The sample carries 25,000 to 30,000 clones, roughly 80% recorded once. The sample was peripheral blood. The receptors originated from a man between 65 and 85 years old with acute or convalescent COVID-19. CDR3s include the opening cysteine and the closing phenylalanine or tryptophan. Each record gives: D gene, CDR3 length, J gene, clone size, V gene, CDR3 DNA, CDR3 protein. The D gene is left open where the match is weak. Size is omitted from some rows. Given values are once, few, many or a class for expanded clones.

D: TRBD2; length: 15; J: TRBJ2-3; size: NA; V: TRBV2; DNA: TGTGCCAGCAGGCCGGGACTAGCATTAGCAGATACGCAGTATTTT; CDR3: CASRPGLALADTQYF
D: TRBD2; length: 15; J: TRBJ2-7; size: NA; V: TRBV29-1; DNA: TGCAGCGTCGAGGGACCGAGCGGGGGGACTTACGAGCAGTACTTC; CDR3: CSVEGPSGGTYEQYF
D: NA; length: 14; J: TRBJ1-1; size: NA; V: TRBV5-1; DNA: TGCGCCAGCAGCTTGGATGTGGCAGGTACTGAAGCTTTCTTT; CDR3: CASSLDVAGTEAFF
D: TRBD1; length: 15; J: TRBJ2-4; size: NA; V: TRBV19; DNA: TGTGCCAGTAGTCTGACAGGGGTCGGTCAGGACATTCAGTACTTC; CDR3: CASSLTGVGQDIQYF
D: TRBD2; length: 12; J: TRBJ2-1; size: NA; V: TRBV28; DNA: TGTGCCAGCAGCCAGAACCCGGGACTAGTGTTCTTC; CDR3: CASSQNPGLVFF
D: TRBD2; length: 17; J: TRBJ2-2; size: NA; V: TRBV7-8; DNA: TGTGCCAGCAGCTTCCGGTCCGGGACTAGGGGGACCGGGGAGCTGTTTTTT; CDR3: CASSFRSGTRGTGELFF
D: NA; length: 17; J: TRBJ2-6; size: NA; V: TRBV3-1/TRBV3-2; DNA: TGTGCCAGCAGCAGGGGACACCAGACCTCTGGGGCCAACGTCCTGACTTTC; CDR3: CASSRGHQTSGANVLTF
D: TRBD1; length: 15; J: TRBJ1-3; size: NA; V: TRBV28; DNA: TGTGCCAGCGGCCGGACAGGAACCAGGGGAAACACCATATATTTT; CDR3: CASGRTGTRGNTIYF
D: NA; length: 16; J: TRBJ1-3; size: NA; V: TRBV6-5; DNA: TGTGCCAGCAGTTACTCGAATCACTTCTCTGGAAACACCATATATTTT; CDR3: CASSYSNHFSGNTIYF
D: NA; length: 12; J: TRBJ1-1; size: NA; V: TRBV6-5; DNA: TGTGCCAGCAGGTACAGGGAGGCTGAAGCTTTCTTT; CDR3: CASRYREAEAFF
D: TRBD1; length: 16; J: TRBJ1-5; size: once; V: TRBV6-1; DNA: TGTGCCAGCAGTGAGACACTGGGACAGGGCGGGCAGCCCCAGCATTTT; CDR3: CASSETLGQGGQPQHF
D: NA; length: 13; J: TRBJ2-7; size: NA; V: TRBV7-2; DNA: TGTGCCAGCAGCTTAGCGCGGTCCCGCGAGCAGTACTTC; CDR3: CASSLARSREQYF
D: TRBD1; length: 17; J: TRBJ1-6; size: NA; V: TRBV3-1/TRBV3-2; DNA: TGTGCCAGCAGCCAAGGGGGCGGGGACAGGAGCAATTCACCCCTCCACTTT; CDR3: CASSQGGGDRSNSPLHF
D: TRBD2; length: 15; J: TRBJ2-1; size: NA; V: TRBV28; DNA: TGTGCCAGCAGTGGGCGGGAGAACATAAACAATGAGCAGTTCTTC; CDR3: CASSGRENINNEQFF
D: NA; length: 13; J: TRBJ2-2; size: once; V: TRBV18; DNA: TGTGCCAGCTCACAACAGAACACCGGGGAGCTGTTTTTT; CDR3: CASSQQNTGELFF
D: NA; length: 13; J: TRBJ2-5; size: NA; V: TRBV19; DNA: TGTGCCAGTAGTGGACAGAGACAAGAGACCCAGTACTTC; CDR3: CASSGQRQETQYF
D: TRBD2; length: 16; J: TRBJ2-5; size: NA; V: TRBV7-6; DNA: TGTGCCAGCAGCCTCGGAGGCGGGGGATCCGGGGAGACCCAGTACTTC; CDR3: CASSLGGGGSGETQYF
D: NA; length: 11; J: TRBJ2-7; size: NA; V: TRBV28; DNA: TGTGCCAGCAGCCCCCTCCCCGAGCAGTACTTC; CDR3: CASSPLPEQYF
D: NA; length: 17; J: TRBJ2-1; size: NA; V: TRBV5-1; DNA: TGCGCCAGCAGCTTGGCCAATGGAGTTAGAATCTACAATGAGCAGTTCTTC; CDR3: CASSLANGVRIYNEQFF
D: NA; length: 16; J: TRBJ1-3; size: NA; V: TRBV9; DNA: TGTGCCAGCAGCGTAGCTGCAGGGCGCTCTGGAAACACCATATATTTT; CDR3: CASSVAAGRSGNTIYF
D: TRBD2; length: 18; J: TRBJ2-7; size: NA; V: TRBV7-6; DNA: TGTGCCAGCAGCCCGGGACGGTACCGTGGGACTAGCTTGGCCGAGCAGTACTTC; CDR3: CASSPGRYRGTSLAEQYF
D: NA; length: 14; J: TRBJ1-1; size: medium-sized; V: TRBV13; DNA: TGTGCCAGCAGTCCGATGGGGACAAATACTGAAGCTTTCTTT; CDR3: CASSPMGTNTEAFF
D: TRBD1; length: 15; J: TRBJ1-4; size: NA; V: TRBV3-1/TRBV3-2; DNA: TGTGCCAGCAGCCAAGAGACCAGGGGGCATGAAAAACTGTTTTTT; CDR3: CASSQETRGHEKLFF
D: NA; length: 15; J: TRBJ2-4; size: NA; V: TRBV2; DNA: TGTGCCAGTTCATTGGGGGGGCTAGCCAAAAACATTCAGTACTTC; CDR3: CASSLGGLAKNIQYF
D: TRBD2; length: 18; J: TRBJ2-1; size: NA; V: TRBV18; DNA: TGTGCCAGCTCACCAATTCCGGCGGGGGGGAGCTCCTACAATGAGCAGTTCTTC; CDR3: CASSPIPAGGSSYNEQFF
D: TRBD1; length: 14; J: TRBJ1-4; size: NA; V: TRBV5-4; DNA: TGTGCCAGCAGACCCGGGACAGGGGTAGGAAAACTGTTTTTT; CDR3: CASRPGTGVGKLFF
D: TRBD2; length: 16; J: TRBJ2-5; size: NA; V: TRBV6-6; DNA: TGTGCCAGCAGTTACGGGGGCGGGAGGGCCGCAGAGACCCAGTACTTC; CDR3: CASSYGGGRAAETQYF
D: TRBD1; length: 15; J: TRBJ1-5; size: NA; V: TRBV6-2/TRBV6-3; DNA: TGTGCCAGCAGTTACACGGGACAGGGGCTTCAGCCCCAGCATTTT; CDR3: CASSYTGQGLQPQHF
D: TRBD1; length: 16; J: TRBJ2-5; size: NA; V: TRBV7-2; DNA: TGTGCCAGCAGCTTAGGCGACAGGGGGAGACAAGAGACCCAGTACTTC; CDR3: CASSLGDRGRQETQYF
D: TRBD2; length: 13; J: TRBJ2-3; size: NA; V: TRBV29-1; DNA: TGCAGCGTTTTGGGGACTAACTTCGATACGCAGTATTTT; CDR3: CSVLGTNFDTQYF
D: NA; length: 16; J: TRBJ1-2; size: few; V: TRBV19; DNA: TGTGCCAGTAAGATTTTTACGGACAGCTGGATCTATGGCTACACCTTC; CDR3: CASKIFTDSWIYGYTF
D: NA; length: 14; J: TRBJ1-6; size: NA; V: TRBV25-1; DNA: TGTGCCAGCAGTGAAAACAGGCCCCGATCACCCCTCCACTTT; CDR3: CASSENRPRSPLHF
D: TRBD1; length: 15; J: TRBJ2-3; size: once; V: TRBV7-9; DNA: TGTGCCAGCAGCTTACCCCGGACAGGCGGCGATACGCAGTATTTT; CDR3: CASSLPRTGGDTQYF
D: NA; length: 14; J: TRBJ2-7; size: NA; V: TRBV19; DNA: TGTGCCAGTAGTTCCCGGCCCGGGGAGGACGAGCAGTACTTC; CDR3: CASSSRPGEDEQYF
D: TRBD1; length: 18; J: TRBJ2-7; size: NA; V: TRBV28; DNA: TGTGCCACCTTACCCACTCCCGGGACAGGGGACAATTACTACGAGCAGTACTTC; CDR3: CATLPTPGTGDNYYEQYF
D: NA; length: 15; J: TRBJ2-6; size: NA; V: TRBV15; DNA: TGTGCCACCAGCTGGCGGGGGCCTGGGGCCAACGTCCTGACTTTC; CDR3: CATSWRGPGANVLTF
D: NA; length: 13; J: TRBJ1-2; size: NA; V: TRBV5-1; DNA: TGCGCCAGCAGCCTACGGGTGGAGGGAGGCTACACCTTC; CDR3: CASSLRVEGGYTF
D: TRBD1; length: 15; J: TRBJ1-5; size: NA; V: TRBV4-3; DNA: TGCGCCAGCAGCCAAGTTACAGGGGGCCTTCAGCCCCAGCATTTT; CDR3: CASSQVTGGLQPQHF
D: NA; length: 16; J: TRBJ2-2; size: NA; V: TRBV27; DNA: TGTGCCAGCAGCTGGCGGGGCTTAGCGAACACCGGGGAGCTGTTTTTT; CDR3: CASSWRGLANTGELFF
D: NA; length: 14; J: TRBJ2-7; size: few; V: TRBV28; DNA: TGTGCCAGCAGAGGGACACCAAGTCCCACCGAGCAGTACTTC; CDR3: CASRGTPSPTEQYF
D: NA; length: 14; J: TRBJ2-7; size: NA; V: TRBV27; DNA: TGTGCCAGCAGTTTACGGGAAACAACCTACGAGCAGTACTTC; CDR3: CASSLRETTYEQYF
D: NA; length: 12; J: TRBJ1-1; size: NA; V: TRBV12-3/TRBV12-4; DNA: TGTGCCAGCAGTTCAACAGGCACTGAAGCTTTCTTT; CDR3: CASSSTGTEAFF
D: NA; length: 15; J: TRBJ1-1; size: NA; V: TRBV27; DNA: TGTGCCAGCAGTTTATCCTTAACAGGGTCCACTGAAGCTTTCTTT; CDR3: CASSLSLTGSTEAFF
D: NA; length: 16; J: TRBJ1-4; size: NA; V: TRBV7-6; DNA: TGTGCCAGCAGCTTACTAACAGGGTCGAGGAATGAAAAACTGTTTTTT; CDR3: CASSLLTGSRNEKLFF
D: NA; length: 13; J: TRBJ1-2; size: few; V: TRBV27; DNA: TGTGCCAGCAGTTTGCGGGGGTCGGGTGGCTACACCTTC; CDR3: CASSLRGSGGYTF